A selection of T cell receptor beta chains follows, all from one sample in a study of beta chain features in type 1 diabetes. Here immunoSEQ multiplex PCR was the method, and the copy in TCRdb shows in-frame clones only, minus some. The sample has about 180,000 clones; about 13% are singletons. Sequenced input: central memory CD4+ T cells from blood. The receptors shown here come from a woman between 18 and 29 years old in good health. CDR3s include the opening cysteine and the closing phenylalanine or tryptophan. For some rows the clone size is stated as once, few or many, or as a class when expanded; others skip it.

j_call,v_call,clone_size,cdr3_aa
TRBJ2-3,TRBV7-9,-,CASSLQLAGFTDTQYF
TRBJ2-5,TRBV25-1,few,CASSPLTGGKETQYF
TRBJ2-1,TRBV29-1,many,CSVVTGDEQFF
TRBJ2-3,TRBV7-9,few,CASSLSRGLTDTQYF
TRBJ2-2,TRBV7-9,-,CASSINRGSTGELFF
TRBJ1-5,TRBV7-6,few,CASSLGLNSNQPQHF
TRBJ2-3,TRBV6-5,-,CASQLAGVYTQYF
TRBJ2-7,TRBV27,-,CASSFTARNSYEQYF
TRBJ1-5,TRBV2,-,CASSEVPRFQQPQHF
TRBJ1-1,TRBV18,few,CASSPGGTGDTEAFF
TRBJ2-7,TRBV29-1,few,CSVRGTYEQYF
TRBJ2-2,TRBV18,-,CASSSGLAGDGTGELFF
TRBJ2-7,TRBV15,many,CATSRDRGEQYF
TRBJ1-1,TRBV13,-,CASSLALGRVYTEAFF
TRBJ1-5,TRBV5-1,-,CASSSSINQPQHF
TRBJ2-2,TRBV5-1,few,CASSLEGTGTTGELFF
TRBJ1-2,TRBV14,few,CASSHRRQSVWLGGYTF
TRBJ2-7,TRBV5-1,-,CASSGTYEQYF
TRBJ2-1,TRBV15,few,CATSRSRLAGESEQFF
TRBJ1-4,TRBV5-1,-,CASSTNRGGEKLFF
TRBJ2-2,TRBV18,-,CASSPGLENTGELFF
TRBJ1-5,TRBV7-8,-,CASSLAGGSGPLPQHF
TRBJ1-2,TRBV4-3,-,CASSQDMEVYGYTF
TRBJ1-2,TRBV29-1,few,CSVVAGLGGYTF
TRBJ2-1,TRBV10-1,few,CATRLAKNNEQFF
TRBJ2-2,TRBV30,few,CAWRRNPGTGGMYGELFF
TRBJ2-2,TRBV7-2,-,CASSLRQGSTGELFF